Given below is one TCR beta chain in context. Authors' methods: It was from reference gene primer amplification that nucleated cell counts were estimated. The assay was immunoSEQ multiplex PCR, and TCRdb's table has in-frame clones only and misses some. V and J calls and clone size are copied from that table; D and trimming were computed from the DNA. The sample has around 94,000 clones; around four fifths are singletons. V shed 0 bases and J 7 bases; nucleotides not matched to a gene: 5. This CDR3 region has 15 residues. CDR1 and CDR2 from the germline V gene are SGHTA and FQGNSA. This entry comes from a study of blood T cell repertoires in COVID-19.

The TCR sequence derives from a human donor in a cohort sampled during active COVID-19. Source material: peripheral blood. The genes are TRBV7-2 and TRBJ1-5; 8 bases line up with TRBD1. The CDR3 protein is CASSLAQGASQPQHF. Written as DNA, the CDR3 is TGTGCCAGCAGCTTAGCCCAGGGGGCGAGCCAGCCCCAGCATTTT.